These 32 T cell receptor beta chains came from one sample sequenced in a study of identical twins. TCRdb reprocessed the 5' RACE reads via MiXCR and lists one record per CDR3 protein. Here the sample spans some 500,000 distinct CDR3 sequences, less than 25% being singletons. The same sample was also used in a study of T cells expressing NK-cell markers.

The sequenced material came from CD4+ T cells sorted from blood. Receptors were obtained from a woman aged 18-29 years in good health.

This clonotype was recorded a few times. The rearrangement links TRBV5-1 to TRBJ2-5; D may be TRBD1 (6 bases). The germline V gene has CDR1 SGHRS and CDR2 YFSETQ. V was pared by 4 bases and J by 1 base, with 11 bases between. This CDR3 region has 14 residues. CDR3 residues: CASSRGHSQETQYF. The CDR3 DNA reads as TGCGCCAGCAGCAGGGGACATTCCCAAGAGACCCAGTACTTC.

This sequence joins TRBV10-1 and TRBJ2-2; the D gene is possibly TRBD2 (5 bases). The CDR3 is made up of 16 amino acids. Germline values: CDR1 WNHNN, CDR2 SYGVQD (reference sequence). V dropped 4 bases and J dropped 5 bases, with 17 bases sitting between them. The CDR3 here is CASSGPHNGGTGELFF. Written as DNA, the CDR3 is TGCGCCAGCAGTGGCCCCCATAATGGAGGAACCGGGGAGCTGTTTTTT.

This chain links TRBV20-1 with TRBJ1-2; D not certain. The V end was cut by 7 bases, the J end by 6 bases, with 18 bases between. From germline, CDR1 is DFQATT and CDR2 SNEGSKA (reference sequence). The CDR3 is made up of 13 amino acids. CDR3 DNA: TGCAGTGTTAATTTTGGGAGTGGAGATGGCTACACCTTC. It yields the protein CSVNFGSGDGYTF.

V is TRBV4-2 and J is TRBJ1-1; TRBD1 is a possible D gene (5 bases). The CDR3 runs to 15 residues. The germline V and J ends were trimmed by 1 base and 1 base, with 10 bases remaining between them. Germline V gene sequence: CDR1 LGHNA, CDR2 YNFKEQ. Here the CDR3 reads CASSQVGDRNTEAFF. As DNA, the CDR3 is TGTGCCAGCAGCCAAGTAGGCGACAGGAACACTGAAGCTTTCTTT.

The chain uses TRBV7-9 and TRBJ2-3, with D uncertain. This CDR3 has 15 residues. Germline lookup yields CDR1 SEHNR and CDR2 FQNEAQ (reference sequence). The V and J ends lost 2 bases and 3 bases respectively, with 12 bases between them. The CDR3 here is CASSLKLSQTDTQYF. CDR3 nucleotide sequence: TGTGCCAGCAGCTTAAAGCTGTCTCAAACAGATACGCAGTATTTT.

The chain couples TRBV20-1 to TRBJ2-1; 11 bases map to TRBD2. Germline V gene data show CDR1 as DFQATT and CDR2 as SNEGSKA (reference sequence). V lost 3 bases, J lost 4 bases, and 5 bases stayed unmatched. CDR3 length equals 15 residues. The CDR3 DNA reads TGCAGTGCTAGTTCCCTAGCGGGGGGATACAATGAGCAGTTCTTC. Amino acids: CSASSLAGGYNEQFF.

The chain couples TRBV5-6 to TRBJ2-1; D call uncertain. In germline, CDR1 is SGHDT, CDR2 YYEEEE. The CDR3 is 13 residues long. The germline V and J ends were trimmed by 6 bases and 9 bases, with 16 bases remaining between them. The CDR3: CASTQWVIPEQFF. The CDR3 DNA reads as TGTGCCAGCACCCAGTGGGTGATTCCTGAGCAGTTCTTC.

The V gene is TRBV7-2, the J gene TRBJ2-2, with 11 bases that match TRBD2. Germline values: CDR1 SGHTA, CDR2 FQGNSA. V was clipped by 0 bases and J by 6 bases; unmatched bases: 3. The CDR3 loop spans 16 amino acids. The CDR3 nucleotides are TGTGCCAGCAGCTTAGCACTAGCGGGAGTTTCCGGGGAGCTGTTTTTT. This encodes CASSLALAGVSGELFF.

In its sample, this clonotype was seen a few times. V gene TRBV21-1 combines with J gene TRBJ2-3; the tabulated D call, TRBD1, remains unverified against the DNA. TRBV21-1 is deemed a pseudogene. This CDR3 region has 14 residues. The CDR3 region has the DNA TGTGCCAGCAGCAAAAGCCCCCCCACAGATACGCAGTATTTT. This translates into CASSKSPPTDTQYF.

This clonotype was seen a few times. The chain joins TRBV19 to TRBJ2-1, with TRBD2 matching 9 bases. Germline trimming cut 4 bases from V and 1 base from J; bases unmatched to any gene: 8. Germline loops: CDR1 LNHDA, CDR2 SQIVND (reference sequence). This CDR3 is 17 amino acids long. The DNA for the CDR3 is TGTGCCAGTAGTAGAGGGAGGACTAGCGCGTCCTACAATGAGCAGTTCTTC. Its protein is CASSRGRTSASYNEQFF.

This clonotype was seen just once. The gene calls are TRBV12-3 or TRBV12-4 and TRBJ2-7, with D tentatively TRBD1 (6 bases). The V end lost 7 bases, the J end lost 4 bases, and 17 bases lay between the germline ends. This CDR3 comprises 14 residues. CDR3 amino acids: CASTTQQGGYEQYF. The CDR3 DNA follows: TGTGCCAGCACTACCCAACAGGGCGGGTACGAGCAGTACTTC.

The chain employs TRBV9 and TRBJ2-7; TRBD1 agrees at 9 bases. V trimming: 3 bases; J trimming: 4 bases; junction bases outside the gene matches: 5. Germline values: CDR1 SGDLS, CDR2 YYNGEE. This CDR3 comprises 14 residues. For the CDR3, the DNA is TGTGCCAGCAGCGCAGACAGGGGGGTTTACGAGCAGTACTTC. Protein product: CASSADRGVYEQYF.

In its sample, this clonotype was seen a few times. This chain links TRBV6-1 with TRBJ2-1; 9 bases line up with TRBD2. Germline loops: CDR1 MNHNS, CDR2 SASEGT. CDR3 length: 15 amino acids. J was trimmed by 6 bases and V by 10 bases; bases with no gene match: 13. DNA of the CDR3: TGTGCCACCCGGGCTAGCGGGATCAAACGCAATGAGCAGTTCTTC. This codes for CATRASGIKRNEQFF.

The chain uses TRBV7-9 and TRBJ2-3; 7 bases fit TRBD2. Trimming took 3 bases from V and 4 from J; bases not matched to a gene: 7. The CDR3 runs 15 residues. CDR1 is SEHNR and CDR2 is FQNEAQ in the germline V gene (reference sequence). The chain's CDR3 is CASSFRRERADTQYF. CDR3 coding DNA: TGTGCCAGCAGCTTCCGGCGGGAGAGGGCAGATACGCAGTATTTT.

The rearrangement uses TRBV6-5 and TRBJ2-2; D is possibly TRBD2 (6 bases). CDR1 MNHEY and CDR2 SVGAGI come from the germline V gene. V lost 6 bases and J 5 bases, leaving 13 bases between the germline ends. The CDR3 consists of 14 residues. CDR3 DNA sequence: TGTGCCAGCAGGAGGCGGGGAGGAACCGGGGAGCTGTTTTTT. Translated: CASRRRGGTGELFF.

This chain connects TRBV12-5 to TRBJ2-1; 7 bases align to TRBD2. Germline V gives CDR1 LGHNT, CDR2 FRNRAP. This CDR3 has 16 residues. The V segment lost 5 bases and the J segment 7 bases; nucleotides outside the gene matches: 14. CDR3 in DNA: TGTGCTAGTGGTAAGCCAGCAGCGGGGAGGTGGAATGAGCAGTTCTTC. As protein: CASGKPAAGRWNEQFF.

This clonotype was seen at least ten times. This rearrangement joins TRBV28 to TRBJ2-7; no clear D. Trimming shortened V by 8 bases and J by 1 base, and 12 bases separated the two germline ends. The germline V gene encodes CDR1 MDHEN and CDR2 SYDVKM. The CDR3 extends over 13 amino acids. The CDR3 bases are TGTGCCAGCCGAAACTCAGATTCCTACGAGCAGTACTTC. This encodes CASRNSDSYEQYF.

The chain links TRBV7-2 to TRBJ1-6, with D hard to call. Germline values: CDR1 SGHTA, CDR2 FQGNSA. This CDR3 region has 13 residues. V lost 4 bases, J lost 10 bases, and 11 bases lay in between. This CDR3 reads CASSSSRGSPLHF. CDR3 nucleotides: TGTGCCAGCAGCTCCTCCCGCGGGTCACCCCTCCACTTT.

V usage is TRBV19 and J usage is TRBJ2-3; 11 bases map to TRBD2. CDR1 LNHDA and CDR2 SQIVND come from the germline V gene (reference sequence). The V segment lost 9 bases and the J segment 1 base; nucleotides outside the gene matches: 6. This CDR3 has 15 amino acids. CDR3 in amino acids: CASSTSGARTDTQYF. In DNA, the CDR3 is TGTGCCAGCTCGACTAGCGGGGCACGCACAGATACGCAGTATTTT.

This clonotype was detected only a few times. The chain uses TRBV12-3 or TRBV12-4 and TRBJ2-2; 8 nucleotides agree with TRBD1. CDR3 length: 15 residues. V dropped 6 bases and J dropped 13; count of bases not matched to a gene: 16. The chain's CDR3 is CASRIGAGGRFRLFF. The CDR3 coding sequence is TGTGCCAGCAGAATAGGGGCAGGGGGCCGTTTTCGGCTGTTTTTT.

The V and J genes are TRBV11-3 and TRBJ1-1; D is unclear. The CDR3 loop spans 16 amino acids. Trimming shortened V by 5 bases and J by 0 bases, and 16 bases separated the two germline ends. CDR1 is SGHNT, CDR2 YENEEA, per germline. The CDR3 DNA sequence: TGTGCCAGCAGCAAGAATGTCGAGTGGGTGAACACTGAAGCTTTCTTT. This codes for CASSKNVEWVNTEAFF.

The chain employs TRBV19 and TRBJ2-1; D unresolved. CDR3 length equals 13 residues. Germline-derived CDR1 and CDR2 are LNHDA and SQIVND (reference sequence). V gave up 6 bases and J gave up 2 bases, with 8 bases separating them. The CDR3 spells CASRADPYNEQFF. The CDR3 DNA is TGTGCCAGTAGGGCAGACCCCTACAATGAGCAGTTCTTC.

This sequence joins TRBV20-1 and TRBJ2-5; possibly TRBD2 for D (7 bases). V lost 6 bases, J lost 2 bases, and 19 bases lay in between. The CDR3 contains 15 residues. From germline, CDR1 is DFQATT and CDR2 SNEGSKA (reference sequence). CDR3 sequence (DNA): TGCAGTGCCCCCGAGGGGGGGAGGGTACAAGAGACCCAGTACTTC. It encodes CSAPEGGRVQETQYF.

The J gene is TRBJ2-3, the V gene TRBV29-1; TRBD1 agrees at 8 bases. V shed 4 bases, J shed 4 bases, and the junction held 4 bases outside the gene matches. This CDR3 comprises 13 residues. CDR1 is SQVTM, CDR2 ANQGSEA, per germline. In DNA form, the CDR3 reads TGCAGCGTTGGTCCAGGGGGCGCAGATACGCAGTATTTT. It is translated as CSVGPGGADTQYF.

The chain couples TRBV6-5 to TRBJ2-5, with 10 bases matching TRBD1. The CDR3 totals 16 residues. Germline loops: CDR1 MNHEY, CDR2 SVGAGI. Unmatched junction bases numbered 10, after V lost 4 bases and J lost 5 bases. CDR3 region: CASSFPRQGAQETQYF. The CDR3 DNA reads as TGTGCCAGCAGTTTTCCAAGACAGGGGGCGCAGGAGACCCAGTACTTC.

Points on this clonotype: One end of the junction fails to match germline, which may point to a read error. This chain joins TRBV6-6 and TRBJ2-1; TRBD2 is a possible D gene (5 bases). Germline V lookup: CDR1 MNHNY, CDR2 SVGAGI (reference sequence). The CDR3 covers 12 residues. CDR3: CASSPSGYEHFF. The CDR3 DNA follows: TGTGCCAGCAGTCCTTCGGGGTATGAGCATTTCTTC.

This clonotype was seen a handful of times. The chain employs TRBV12-3 or TRBV12-4 and TRBJ1-1, with 7 bases that match TRBD1. V lost 6 bases to trimming and J lost 6 bases; unmatched junction nucleotides: 7. This CDR3 comprises 13 residues. CDR3 bases: TGTGCCAGCAGCCGACTCCAGGGGGCTGAAGCTTTCTTT. The encoded protein is CASSRLQGAEAFF.

This clonotype was recorded many times. V gene TRBV3-1 combines with J gene TRBJ1-1, with 8 bases that match TRBD1. V was pared by 4 bases and J by 0 bases, with 1 base of the junction left unmatched. Per germline, CDR1 LGHDT and CDR2 YNNKEL (reference sequence). The CDR3 covers 14 residues. In DNA form, the CDR3 reads TGTGCCAGCAGCCGGGGACAGGTGAACACTGAAGCTTTCTTT. Its translation is CASSRGQVNTEAFF.

This chain uses TRBV27 with TRBJ2-1, with 10 bases identical to TRBD2. The V gene end was trimmed by 8 bases and the J gene end by 7 bases; junction bases not matched to a gene: 11. The length of the CDR3 is 15 residues. From germline, CDR1 is MNHEY and CDR2 SMNVEV (reference sequence). CDR3: CASGPFSGRFNEQFF. CDR3 in DNA: TGTGCCAGCGGTCCCTTTAGCGGGAGGTTTAATGAGCAGTTCTTC.

The rearrangement joins TRBV5-1 to TRBJ1-1; weak D call: TRBD1 (5 bases). This CDR3 comprises 13 residues. Germline V gene lookup returns CDR1 SGHRS and CDR2 YFSETQ. V was cut by 4 bases and J by 4 bases, with 11 bases left in between. The CDR3 sequence is CASSEVQGTEAFF. The CDR3 DNA reads TGCGCCAGCAGCGAAGTGCAGGGCACTGAAGCTTTCTTT.

J is TRBJ2-6 and V is TRBV7-6; TRBD1 matches 7 bases. Germline V gives CDR1 SGHVS, CDR2 FNYEAQ. V was clipped by 3 bases and J by 1 base; unmatched bases: 12. The CDR3 totals 19 residues. CDR3 region: CASSFPRTGKGSGANVLTF. In DNA form, the CDR3 reads TGTGCCAGCAGCTTTCCTAGGACAGGCAAGGGTTCTGGGGCCAACGTCCTGACTTTC.

This clonotype was recorded a few times. The J gene is TRBJ1-1, the V gene TRBV29-1; D gene uncertain. The CDR3 runs to 11 residues. The germline V gene encodes CDR1 SQVTM and CDR2 ANQGSEA. Trimming took off 5 bases at V and 1 base at J, with 5 bases between the two ends. The CDR3 here is CSVRGNTEAFF. The CDR3, as DNA: TGCAGCGTTCGTGGGAACACTGAAGCTTTCTTT.